The present T cell receptor beta chain was sequenced within a study of OX40 agonist ivuxolimab in advanced cancers. This CDR3 has 14 amino acids. CDR1 and CDR2 from the germline V gene are LNHDA and SQIVND (reference sequence). V lost 2 bases and J 1 base, leaving 8 bases between the germline ends. Profiled with immunoSEQ multiplex PCR; TCRdb holds only in-frame clones, not every one. This table has about 110,000 clones, roughly 90% appearing once. The TCR originated in an adult with an advanced solid tumor such as melanoma, head and neck, liver or kidney cancer. The V call is TRBV19, the J call TRBJ1-1; D gene unclear. Sample: CD4+ or CD8+ T cells sorted from blood, taken in a trial of the OX40 agonist ivuxolimab. The CDR3 sequence is CASSISQRNTEAFF. The DNA of the CDR3 is TGTGCCAGTAGTATAAGCCAGAGGAACACTGAAGCTTTCTTT. Full variable domain (outside the CDR3, taken from reference TRBV19 and TRBJ1-1): DGGITQSPKYLFRKEGQNVTLSCEQNLNHDAMYWYRQDPGQGLRLIYYSQIVNDFQKGDIAEGYSVSREKKESFPLTVTSAQKNPTAFYLCASSISQRNTEAFFGQGTRLTVV.